This TCR beta chain was captured by sequencing in a study of vaccination effects on CD4 cells after COVID-19. Regarding the study as a whole: Among infection- and vaccine-induced clones, marked clonal contraction occurred late after vaccination.

This clone was observed a handful of times. Its antigen is unknown. Antigen-specific CD4+ T cells expanded by the ViraFEST assay with viral peptide pools were then sequenced. Culturing for about ten days preceded CD4+ T cell isolation. Each participant was administered two doses of either the BNT162b2 or the mRNA-1273 vaccine. None of these healthy vaccinees had been infected with SARS-CoV-2 before vaccination. A half-volume exchange with IL-2 medium occurred on days 3 and 7. There are 13 residues in the CDR3. The ends lost 5 bases at V and 4 bases at J; junction bases unmatched: 1. Germline V lookup: CDR1 SGHRS, CDR2 YFSETQ. Repertoires were generated with immunoSEQ multiplex PCR, while TCRdb's copy carries only in-frame clones and drops some. The table lists around 60,000 clones, roughly 72% of them singletons, with 1.2% in the top ten.

This TCR came from a human donor who received a COVID-19 vaccine. This specimen was CD4+ T cells from PBMCs cultured with HCoV-229E spike peptides, taken after COVID-19 vaccination. The chain carries TRBV5-1 and TRBJ2-3; 10 positions agree with TRBD1. The CDR3 DNA reads TGCGCCAGCAGGACAGGGGGCGCAGATACGCAGTATTTT. Protein product: CASRTGGADTQYF.